The rows below give T cell receptor beta chains drawn from one sample of a study of post-analysis software for immune sequencing data. Each CDR3 protein is one row after TCRdb ran MiXCR on the PCR reads. Here the sample spans about 400,000 distinct CDR3 sequences, around a third being singletons. Sequences were obtained from blood. These receptors all come from a girl aged 10-17 years with multiple sclerosis. Both conserved end residues are part of each CDR3. A D gene is named only where the DNA matches it firmly. Rows may omit the clone size; those that give it use once, few, many or a size class.

D gene: -; J gene: TRBJ2-1; clone size: -; V gene: TRBV20-1; CDR3 DNA: TGCAGTGCCCCGGACCACAATGAGCAGTTCTTC; CDR3 protein: CSAPDHNEQFF
D gene: -; J gene: TRBJ2-2; clone size: -; V gene: TRBV12-3/TRBV12-4; CDR3 DNA: TGTGCCAGCACCGAGCAGTCCGGGGAGCTGTTTTTT; CDR3 protein: CASTEQSGELFF
D gene: -; J gene: TRBJ2-7; clone size: -; V gene: TRBV29-1; CDR3 DNA: TGCAGCGCTCGGTGGCAGACCTGCGAGCAGTACTTC; CDR3 protein: CSARWQTCEQYF
D gene: -; J gene: TRBJ2-2; clone size: -; V gene: TRBV11-1; CDR3 DNA: TGTGCCAGTAGCTTTCGACCGAGGAACACCGGGGAGCTGTTTTTT; CDR3 protein: CASSFRPRNTGELFF
D gene: -; J gene: TRBJ1-2; clone size: few; V gene: TRBV12-3/TRBV12-4; CDR3 DNA: TGTGCCAGCAGTCCGGGACACGGTTTCGGAGGCTACACCTTC; CDR3 protein: CASSPGHGFGGYTF
D gene: -; J gene: TRBJ1-1; clone size: -; V gene: TRBV20-1; CDR3 DNA: TGCAGTGCTAGAGATCCCCAGGGAATGAACACTGAAGCTTTCTTT; CDR3 protein: CSARDPQGMNTEAFF
D gene: -; J gene: TRBJ1-1; clone size: few; V gene: TRBV20-1; CDR3 DNA: TGCAGTCTTAAAAGAAGTACTGAAGCTTTCTTT; CDR3 protein: CSLKRSTEAFF
D gene: TRBD2; J gene: TRBJ2-1; clone size: -; V gene: TRBV20-1; CDR3 DNA: TGCAGTGCTAGCGGGGGGGAGCCCTACAATGAGCAGTTCTTC; CDR3 protein: CSASGGEPYNEQFF
D gene: -; J gene: TRBJ2-1; clone size: -; V gene: TRBV5-1; CDR3 DNA: TGCGCCAGCAGCTTGGGGGGGGATGGGGAACCCTACAATGAGCAGTTCTTC; CDR3 protein: CASSLGGDGEPYNEQFF
D gene: TRBD2; J gene: TRBJ2-1; clone size: -; V gene: TRBV11-2; CDR3 DNA: TGTGCCAGCAGCTGGACCGGGACTAGCGTCTACAATGAGCAGTTCTTC; CDR3 protein: CASSWTGTSVYNEQFF
D gene: -; J gene: TRBJ1-1; clone size: once; V gene: TRBV7-2; CDR3 DNA: TGTGCCAGCAGCTTAGCCAGAATGGGGACTGAAGCTTTCTTT; CDR3 protein: CASSLARMGTEAFF
D gene: -; J gene: TRBJ1-2; clone size: few; V gene: TRBV7-2; CDR3 DNA: TGTGCCAGCAGCTTAGACAGGGTGAGGGAAGGCTACACCTTC; CDR3 protein: CASSLDRVREGYTF
D gene: -; J gene: TRBJ1-2; clone size: -; V gene: TRBV6-4; CDR3 DNA: TGTGCCAGCAGTGACCTAGACAACGGCCCCTATGGCTACACCTTC; CDR3 protein: CASSDLDNGPYGYTF
D gene: TRBD1; J gene: TRBJ1-5; clone size: -; V gene: TRBV12-3/TRBV12-4; CDR3 DNA: TGTGCCAGCAGTCCCGGGACAGGGGGCTTTCAGCCCCAGCATTTT; CDR3 protein: CASSPGTGGFQPQHF